This T cell receptor beta chain was obtained from a study of cytomegalovirus exposure and HLA in healthy donors. Study context: The study's early data release held about 85 million unique TCRs from HLA-typed donors.

This CDR3 has 16 amino acids. The V gene lost 10 bases and the J gene lost 3 bases, with 22 bases spanning the gap. Germline-derived CDR1 and CDR2 are KGHSH and LQKENI. This clone was observed a few times. What it binds is unknown. Study results and limitations: The study listed about 150 cytomegalovirus-associated TCR beta chains. In a later analysis, specific HLA alleles were associated with 15,000 to 20,000 TCR beta sequences at a 0.05 false discovery rate. The classifier reportedly diagnosed cytomegalovirus status with high sensitivity and specificity.

The PCR was carried out with 60 Vbeta primers and 13 Jbeta primers. Profiling relied on immunoSEQ multiplex PCR, and the TCRdb table lists in-frame clones only, not all of them. The data show roughly 130,000 clones, less than 85% seen once. Sequenced sample: PBMCs. This clonotype was sampled from a male donor in good health and CMV-seronegative. The gene calls are TRBV18 and TRBJ1-5; the D gene is possibly TRBD1 (5 bases). The CDR3 DNA is TGTGCCACCTCCTTGGGGCAGGGAGGGTCCAATCAGCCCCAGCATTTT. This sequence encodes CATSLGQGGSNQPQHF.